This TCR beta chain was identified in a study of cytomegalovirus exposure and HLA in healthy donors. PCR involved 60 Vbeta and 13 Jbeta primers. Assay used: immunoSEQ multiplex PCR; TCRdb lists only in-frame clones, some missing. This sample yields a few hundred thousand clones, of which 80% are seen a single time; about 0.3% belongs to the top ten. A note on this clone: Its antigen is unknown.

Germline V lookup: CDR1 MNHNS, CDR2 SASEGT. The V gene end was trimmed by 5 bases and the J gene end by 7 bases; junction bases not matched to a gene: 7. This CDR3 is built from 15 residues. General study points: Three chains tied to CMV proved CMV antigen-specific in vitro.

The chain is built from TRBV6-1 and TRBJ1-4; 10 bases are shared with TRBD1. The origin of this receptor is a girl aged 2-9 years in good health and CMV-seronegative. Sequencing used PBMCs. CDR3 bases: TGTGCCAGCAGTCAAGGGACAGGGGAACCTGAAAAACTGTTTTTT. Its translation is CASSQGTGEPEKLFF.